This TCR beta chain was sequenced during a study of monozygotic twins with inflammatory bowel disease (dated by TCRdb to between 2018 and 2021). The study in broad terms: In total, about 30 monozygotic twin pairs made up the full study: 19 Danish pairs, all IBD-discordant, plus nine German pairs, of which four were IBD-concordant and five were IBD-discordant. Each individual had, on average, about 151 000 unique TCRalpha sequences and 181 000 unique TCRbeta sequences available for analysis. The search for disease-associated traits relied mainly on comparing IBD patients with their genetically identical healthy co-twins within discordant pairs. Broad study findings and their caveats: IBD patients had lower TCRbeta repertoire diversity, measured by the inverse Simpson index, than their healthy co-twins. Compared with healthy twins, IBD patients shared fewer clonotypes with other individuals, and the difference was most pronounced in patients with signs of disease activity. The results gave no support for a single strong signal or clonotype linked to IBD. No difference in repertoire similarity was observed between concordant and discordant twins, possibly owing to limited statistical power. The analysis was unable to tell apart different T cell subtypes. Differing immunosuppressive treatments among patients may have added background noise and inter-individual variability to the repertoires.

A roughly 2.5 ml peripheral blood sample was drawn into PAXgene tubes per donor and stored at -80°C. Total RNA was isolated from whole blood with the PAXgene blood miRNA kit on an automated QIAcube, without T cell sorting. Peripheral blood from monozygotic twin pairs who were concordant or discordant for inflammatory bowel disease underwent deep TCRalpha and TCRbeta repertoire profiling using unique molecular barcoding. Smoking habits were recorded for all twin pairs, with individuals classified as current, former or never smokers. Remarks on this clonotype: No cognate antigen has been identified for it.

Receptor amplification or capture employed 5' RACE. Each TCR library was prepared from around 3,200 ng of total RNA. For each sample, cDNA was synthesized in eight separate reactions using SMARTScribe reverse transcriptase. Unique molecular identifiers containing a 6-nucleotide sample barcode were introduced through template switching during cDNA synthesis. Two nested PCRs of approximately 16 and 10 cycles amplified the TCRalpha and TCRbeta cDNA, and bead purification followed each PCR. Before amplification, the cDNA was treated with uracil DNA-glycosylase and purified using the QIAquick PCR purification kit. The second PCR added Illumina TruSeq-compatible adapters along with sample-specific barcodes. Library quality and concentration were assessed using TapeStation and Qubit, and 4.5 to 5.5 ng of each library was pooled. Sequencing of the pooled libraries was done on an Illumina HiSeq2500 single-index Rapid Run using custom sequencing primers and 2 x 100 bp reads. As for how the authors treated the data: PCR and sequencing errors were corrected by UMI-based consensus assembly using MiGEC version 1.2.6. MiXCR version 2.1.1 was used to carry out V(D)J alignment, clonotype assembly and CDR3 extraction. To normalise gene usage, clonotype sharing and MAIT/NKT TCR abundance, the analysis used the top 1000, 10 000 and 20 000 clonotypes per sample. After downsampling to 27 000 UMIs, diversity was calculated as the inverse Simpson index using the vegan R package. Paired Mann-Whitney U tests on discordant twin pairs were used, with Benjamini-Hochberg multiple-testing correction. The reads were reprocessed in TCRdb, with one entry per CDR3 protein sequence and no accompanying DNA. The V and J calls come from TCRdb's annotation, not from the publication. The sample's clone listing holds around 220,000 distinct CDR3 sequences. In total, the top ten clones hold 7.5% to 8% of the sample.

This TCR came from a human donor with ulcerative colitis or Crohn's disease, or a healthy co-twin of an affected twin (not recorded which). Sequencing input: blood.

CDR3 reads: CASSPPLSDDEQFF. Recombination joined TRBV14 with TRBJ2-1. From cysteine to phenylalanine, the CDR3 is 14 amino acids long. No DNA is listed. Via the germline V gene, CDR1 is SGHDN and CDR2 FVKESK.